This T cell receptor beta chain came from a study of blood T cell repertoires in COVID-19 (TCRdb year 2020). With regard to the full study: The collaborator samples originated in the United States, Italy and Spain and spanned the acute and convalescent phases of COVID-19. The prospective study material was composed of cDNA or gDNA derived from T cells, B-cell-depleted T cells, or PBMCs. The dataset comprised deeply sampled blood TCRbeta repertoires from subjects exposed to, actively infected with, or recovered from COVID-19. The repertoires were released in a freely available public database meant as a resource for research on the immune response to SARS-CoV-2. The samples were drawn from the first 160 participants of the ongoing ImmuneRACE study and from 1,254 subjects provided by 6 global collaborators. A de-identified subject ID, COVID-19 status, age in years and sex were almost always included in the sample metadata. HLA class I and class II types, where available, came from metadata supplied by the sample provider rather than from assay-based typing. Study-level results and caveats: How much clinical and demographic metadata was included differed by source and by participant, and the metadata was provided uncurated.

The CDR3, cysteine through phenylalanine, is 14 amino acids long. Only the CDR3 portion is preserved as DNA: 42 bases, with reading frame beginning at the first base. The germline V and J ends show losses of 6 bases and 7 bases respectively, and no gene match explains 7 bases of the junction. CDR1 and CDR2, looked up from the germline V gene, are SNHLY and FYNNEI. This clone was recorded a few times. Its antigen is currently not known. No base qualities exist here, and no much larger clone lies one base off it. Collaborating institutions collected whole blood in K2EDTA tubes following their own protocols. Collaborator samples were shipped for TCRbeta analysis as frozen whole blood, isolated PBMCs, or DNA extracted from either sample type. The immunoSEQ Assay, a bias-controlled multiplex PCR, was used to amplify TCRbeta CDR3 regions from genomic DNA. The authors processed their data as follows. The number of nucleated cells in each sample was estimated by amplification of reference gene primers within the assay. Sequence reads were collapsed and filtered to measure the absolute abundance of every unique TCRbeta CDR3 rearrangement. For each sample, productive Simpson clonality was calculated as the square root of Simpson's diversity index across productive rearrangements. TCRdb mirrors the immuneACCESS table, restricted to in-frame sequences. Some clones are absent from its copies; in checked studies, under half trace to an unresolved V gene, and the reason for the others is unknown. V and J calls and clone size come straight from that table; D and trimming were deduced from the DNA. The sample has roughly 140,000 clones on record, about 90% of them singletons. The ten largest clones represent about 4.2% of the sample.

The sequence was collected from a woman in her sixties with active or convalescent COVID-19. The chain employs TRBV2 and TRBJ1-2, and TRBD1 matches 11 of the central bases. Sequenced input: peripheral blood. The CDR3 reads as follows: CASSGTGGVSGYTF. The base sequence is TGTGCCAGCAGCGGGACAGGGGGTGTTAGTGGCTACACCTTC.